The next 24 T cell receptor beta chains were all read from a single sample in a study of OX40 agonist ivuxolimab in advanced cancers. Profiled with immunoSEQ multiplex PCR; TCRdb holds only in-frame clones, not every one. The top ten hold over 9.5% of the sample, which has tens of thousands of clones, 70% to 90% seen once. The material was CD4+ or CD8+ T cells sorted from blood, obtained in a trial of the OX40 agonist ivuxolimab. These receptors all come from an adult with an advanced solid tumor such as melanoma, head and neck, liver or kidney cancer.

V and J are TRBV7-8 and TRBJ2-7, with D perhaps matching TRBD1 (6 bases). This CDR3 has 16 residues. Looked up from germline, CDR1 is SGHVS and CDR2 is FQNEAQ. Trimming removed 3 bases at V and 0 bases at J, with 15 bases between. CDR3 residues: CASSFDWGLSSYEQYF. The CDR3 DNA sequence: TGTGCCAGCAGCTTTGATTGGGGGCTCAGCTCCTACGAGCAGTACTTC.

The chain combines TRBV19 with TRBJ1-1; weak D call: TRBD1 (5 bases). CDR1 and CDR2 from the germline V gene are LNHDA and SQIVND (reference sequence). The CDR3 extends over 16 amino acids. V lost 7 bases and J 0 bases, leaving 18 bases between the germline ends. The CDR3 sequence is CASTNLKSGLNTEAFF. The DNA of the CDR3 is TGTGCCAGTACCAATTTGAAGTCGGGGCTGAACACTGAAGCTTTCTTT.

In DNA form, the CDR3 reads TGTGCCAGCAGAGGGGGGGCCTACGAGCAGTACTTC. It codes for CASRGGAYEQYF. V is TRBV19 and J is TRBJ2-7, with a tentative D call TRBD2 (7 bases). The CDR3 contains 12 residues. Germline-derived CDR1 and CDR2 are LNHDA and SQIVND (reference sequence). V gave up 9 bases and J gave up 2 bases, with 11 bases separating them.

The J gene is TRBJ2-7, the V gene TRBV9, with TRBD2 as a possible D gene (6 bases). CDR3 length: 15 amino acids. V gave up 4 bases and J gave up 6 bases, with 20 bases separating them. Germline CDR1 and CDR2: SGDLS and YYNGEE. The CDR3, as DNA: TGTGCCAGCAGCCTTGTGGAGGGTTGGGTAACCGAGCAGTACTTC. Amino acid sequence: CASSLVEGWVTEQYF.

J is TRBJ2-2 and V is TRBV4-3; D is unresolved. CDR3 length: 13 amino acids. V gave up 2 bases and J gave up 7 bases, with 8 bases separating them. The germline CDR1 and CDR2 sequences are LGHNA and YSLEER. DNA for the CDR3: TGCGCCAGCAGCCAAAATCAAGTCGGGGAGCTGTTTTTT. It yields the protein CASSQNQVGELFF.

V and J are TRBV15 and TRBJ2-1; 9 nucleotides align to TRBD2. In germline, CDR1 is LNHNV, CDR2 YYDKDF (reference sequence). V shed 4 bases and J 10 bases; nucleotides not matched to a gene: 8. The CDR3 contains 14 residues. The CDR3 region is CATSNSQLAGEQFF. The CDR3 DNA reads TGTGCCACCAGCAATTCGCAGCTAGCGGGGGAGCAGTTCTTC.

The CDR3 spells CASSGTAGTNEKLFF. CDR3 in DNA: TGTGCCAGCAGTGGAACAGCAGGGACTAATGAAAAACTGTTTTTT. V gene TRBV6-1 combines with J gene TRBJ1-4; a possible D gene is TRBD1 (5 bases). The length of the CDR3 is 15 residues. Germline values: CDR1 MNHNS, CDR2 SASEGT. Trimming cost V 4 bases and J 2 bases, with 11 bases left between them.

V and J are TRBV6-5 and TRBJ1-2, with D possibly TRBD1 on 5 matching bases. This CDR3 spans 15 amino acids. Germline V gene sequence: CDR1 MNHEY, CDR2 SVGAGI. V was pared by 4 bases and J by 0 bases, with 12 bases between. This CDR3 reads CASSSRGTTNYGYTF. The CDR3 nucleotides are TGTGCCAGCAGTTCCCGGGGGACTACTAACTATGGCTACACCTTC.

The chain uses TRBV7-9 and TRBJ2-1, with 9 bases that match TRBD2. The length of the CDR3 is 17 residues. Germline V CDR1 and CDR2: SEHNR, FQNEAQ (reference sequence). V lost 3 bases to trimming and J lost 8 bases; unmatched junction nucleotides: 14. The CDR3 coding sequence is TGTGCCAGCAGCTTCCCCGGGGTAGCGGGGGATAGGGATGAGCAGTTCTTC. This encodes CASSFPGVAGDRDEQFF.

The rearrangement joins TRBV10-2 to TRBJ1-1; 11 bases agree with TRBD1. V lost 5 bases and J lost 3; bases outside the gene matches: 2. Germline V gives CDR1 WSHSY, CDR2 SAAADI. The CDR3 sequence is 14 residues long. The CDR3 DNA follows: TGCGCCAGCAGTCGGGACAGGGGGTACACTGAAGCTTTCTTT. This sequence encodes CASSRDRGYTEAFF.

The chain links TRBV5-1 to TRBJ2-4; 8 positions agree with TRBD2. Germline V gene data show CDR1 as SGHRS and CDR2 as YFSETQ. This CDR3 has 16 residues. After removal of 5 bases from V and 0 bases from J, the junction contained 7 bases not matched to a gene. The DNA of the CDR3 is TGCGCCAGCAGACCTGGACTAGCAGAAGCCAAAAACATTCAGTACTTC. Its translation: CASRPGLAEAKNIQYF. Full variable domain (remainder filled in from reference TRBV5-1 and TRBJ2-4): KAGVTQTPRYLIKTRGQQVTLSCSPISGHRSVSWYQQTPGQGLQFLFEYFSETQRNKGNFPGRFSGRQFSNSRSEMNVSTLELGDSALYLCASRPGLAEAKNIQYFGAGTRLSVL.

This sequence joins TRBV7-9 and TRBJ1-1, with D perhaps TRBD1 (5 bases). V gave up 1 base and J gave up 3 bases, with 9 bases separating them. The germline V gene encodes CDR1 SEHNR and CDR2 FQNEAQ (reference sequence). The CDR3 contains 14 residues. The CDR3 DNA reads as TGTGCCAGCAGCTTAGGGCAGGGTGACACTGAAGCTTTCTTT. Residues: CASSLGQGDTEAFF.

This chain links TRBV19 with TRBJ2-1, with D unresolved. V was clipped by 3 bases and J by 3 bases, with 6 bases between them. This CDR3 region has 13 residues. The germline gives CDR1 LNHDA, CDR2 SQIVND (reference sequence). CDR3 residues: CASSIASYNEQFF. CDR3 nucleotides: TGTGCCAGTAGTATCGCCAGCTACAATGAGCAGTTCTTC.

V gene TRBV13 combines with J gene TRBJ2-5, with 14 positions matching TRBD2. The CDR3 loop spans 18 amino acids. CDR1 and CDR2 (germline): PRHDT, FYEKMQ (reference sequence). J gave up 1 base and V 3 bases, and 7 bases lay outside the gene matches. CDR3 residues: CASSLEGLAGVTQETQYF. In DNA, the CDR3 is TGTGCCAGCAGCTTGGAGGGACTAGCGGGGGTTACCCAAGAGACCCAGTACTTC.

The chain couples TRBV11-3 to TRBJ1-4; D gene unclear. Trimming took 5 bases from V and 6 from J, leaving 13 bases between them. CDR1 and CDR2 from the germline V gene are SGHNT and YENEEA. The CDR3 has 14 residues. The CDR3 region is CASSTTKGDEKLFF. The CDR3 DNA reads TGTGCCAGCAGCACTACCAAAGGAGATGAAAAACTGTTTTTT.

This clone has a single count. One end of the junction does not line up with germline, which may come from a read error. The chain links TRBV9 to TRBJ2-1; 9 bases match TRBD2. Per the germline V gene, CDR1 is SGDLS and CDR2 is YYNGEE. The CDR3 totals 15 residues. The CDR3 DNA reads as TGTGCCAGCAGCGTAACTAGCGGGTCCTTCAATGAGCAGTTCTTC. It codes for CASSVTSGSFNEQFF.

The J gene is TRBJ1-2, the V gene TRBV5-4; D remains ambiguous. Looked up from germline, CDR1 is SGHNT and CDR2 is YYREEE (reference sequence). The CDR3 spans 14 residues. The ends were cut back, 6 bases at V and 2 bases at J, with 14 bases in the middle. The chain's CDR3 is CASNVDFLNYGYTF. CDR3 bases: TGTGCCAGCAACGTCGACTTCTTGAACTATGGCTACACCTTC. The full variable domain, its missing parts supplied by reference TRBV5-4 and TRBJ1-2, is ETGVTQSPTHLIKTRGQQVTLRCSSQSGHNTVSWYQQALGQGPQFIFQYYREEENGRGNFPPRFSGLQFPNYSSELNVNALELDDSALYLCASNVDFLNYGYTFGSGTRLTVV.

The rearrangement uses TRBV7-3 and TRBJ1-2, with 10 bases aligning to TRBD1. The CDR3 loop spans 13 amino acids. V shed 4 bases, J shed 7 bases, and the junction held 3 bases outside the gene matches. CDR1 and CDR2 (germline): SGHTA, FQGTGA. CDR3 in DNA: TGTGCCAGCAGCTCATGGACAGGGGGTGGCTACACCTTC. Its translation is CASSSWTGGGYTF.

The chain carries TRBV28 and TRBJ1-5; D might be TRBD1 (5 bases). The CDR3 is made up of 15 amino acids. The germline gives CDR1 MDHEN, CDR2 SYDVKM. V was trimmed by 2 bases and J by 2 bases, leaving 10 bases between them. In DNA form, the CDR3 reads TGTGCCAGCAGTTTAGTCGTGGGGGGCAATCAGCCCCAGCATTTT. Its protein product is CASSLVVGGNQPQHF.

The chain joins TRBV7-9 to TRBJ1-4; TRBD1 might be the D (6 bases). This CDR3 contains 13 residues. The germline V and J ends were trimmed by 6 bases and 7 bases, with 12 bases remaining between them. Germline V gene lookup returns CDR1 SEHNR and CDR2 FQNEAQ (reference sequence). CDR3 region: CASRPRGGEKLFF. The CDR3, as DNA: TGTGCCAGCAGACCTAGGGGGGGTGAAAAACTGTTTTTT.

In DNA form, the CDR3 reads TGTGCCAGCAGCCCGACAGACTACGAGCAGTACTTC. Residues: CASSPTDYEQYF. The chain links TRBV9 to TRBJ2-7, with D possibly TRBD1 on 5 matching bases. Germline-derived CDR1 and CDR2 are SGDLS and YYNGEE. The CDR3 covers 12 residues. The ends were cut back, 4 bases at V and 3 bases at J, with 8 bases in the middle.

This sequence joins TRBV27 and TRBJ2-5; tentatively, D is TRBD1 (6 bases). The J call is doubtful: the DNA matches TRBJ2-7 better. The length of the CDR3 is 15 residues. Germline lookup yields CDR1 MNHEY and CDR2 SMNVEV (reference sequence). In DNA form, the CDR3 reads TGTGCCAGCCGGATAGGACAGCCCTACTCCTACGAGCAGTACTTC. Translating gives CASRIGQPYSYEQYF.

J is TRBJ2-2 and V is TRBV13; D is possibly TRBD2 (5 bases). The germline gives CDR1 PRHDT, CDR2 FYEKMQ (reference sequence). The CDR3 extends over 18 amino acids. Trimming left V 1 base short and J 7 bases short, with 22 bases between. Here the CDR3 reads CASSLEGQRLTSIGELFF. Here the CDR3 DNA reads TGTGCCAGCAGCTTAGAAGGTCAGCGGTTGACGAGCATCGGGGAGCTGTTTTTT. Full variable domain (remainder filled in from reference TRBV13 and TRBJ2-2): AAGVIQSPRHLIKEKRETATLKCYPIPRHDTVYWYQQGPGQDPQFLISFYEKMQSDKGSIPDRFSAQQFSDYHSELNMSSLELGDSALYFCASSLEGQRLTSIGELFFGEGSRLTVL.

The rearrangement joins TRBV18 to TRBJ1-1; no clear D gene. The germline V and J ends were trimmed by 0 bases and 11 bases, with 13 bases remaining between them. The germline CDR1 and CDR2 sequences are KGHSH and LQKENI. The CDR3 has 13 residues. The CDR3 spells CASSPPAGMVAFF. The CDR3 DNA follows: TGTGCCAGCTCACCACCAGCGGGGATGGTGGCTTTCTTT.